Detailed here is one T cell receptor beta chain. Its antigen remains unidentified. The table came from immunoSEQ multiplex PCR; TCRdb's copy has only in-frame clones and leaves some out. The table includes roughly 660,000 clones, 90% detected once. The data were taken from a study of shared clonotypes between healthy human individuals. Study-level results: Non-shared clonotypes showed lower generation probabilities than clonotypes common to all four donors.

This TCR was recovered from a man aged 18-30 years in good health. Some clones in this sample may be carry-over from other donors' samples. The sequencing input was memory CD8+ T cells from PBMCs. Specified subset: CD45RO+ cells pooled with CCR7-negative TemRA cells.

The CDR3 protein is CASSSHPRLADNEQFF. The CDR3 DNA reads TGTGCCAGCAGCTCACACCCCCGACTAGCCGACAATGAGCAGTTCTTC. The chain has TRBV7-2 and TRBJ2-1; 7 positions agree with TRBD2. The CDR3 contains 16 residues. With V trimmed by 4 bases and J by 5 bases, 11 bases remained unmatched. CDR1 SGHTA and CDR2 FQGNSA come from the germline V gene.